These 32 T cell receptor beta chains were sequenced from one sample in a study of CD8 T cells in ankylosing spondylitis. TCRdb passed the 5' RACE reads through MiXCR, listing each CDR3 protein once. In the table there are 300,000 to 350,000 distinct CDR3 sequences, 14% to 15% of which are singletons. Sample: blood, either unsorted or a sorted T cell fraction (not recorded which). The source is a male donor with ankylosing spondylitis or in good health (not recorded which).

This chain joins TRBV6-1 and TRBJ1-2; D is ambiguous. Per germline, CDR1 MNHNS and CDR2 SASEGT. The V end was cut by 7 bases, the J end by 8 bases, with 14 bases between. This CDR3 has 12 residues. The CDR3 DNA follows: TGTGCCAGCACCTCCGGGGTTCCCGGCTACACCTTC. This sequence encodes CASTSGVPGYTF.

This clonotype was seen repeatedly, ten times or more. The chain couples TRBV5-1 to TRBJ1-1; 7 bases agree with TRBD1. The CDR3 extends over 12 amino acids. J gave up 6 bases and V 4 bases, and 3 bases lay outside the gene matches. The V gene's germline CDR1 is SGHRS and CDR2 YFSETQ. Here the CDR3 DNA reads TGCGCCAGCAGCCCCGGGACAGCTGAAGCTTTCTTT. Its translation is CASSPGTAEAFF.

The CDR3 sequence: CASSKGLGETQYF. CDR3 DNA sequence: TGTGCCAGCAGCAAGGGACTAGGGGAGACCCAGTACTTC. V usage is TRBV7-6 and J usage is TRBJ2-5; 8 positions agree with TRBD2. The germline V gene encodes CDR1 SGHVS and CDR2 FNYEAQ. Losses at the gene ends were 5 bases for V and 5 bases for J; bases not matched to a gene: 4. The CDR3 runs to 13 residues.

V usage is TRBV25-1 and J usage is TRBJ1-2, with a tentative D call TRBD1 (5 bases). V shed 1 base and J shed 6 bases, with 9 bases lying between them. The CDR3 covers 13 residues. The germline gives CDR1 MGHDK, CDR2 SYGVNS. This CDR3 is CASSEWGGDGYTF. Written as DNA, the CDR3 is TGTGCCAGCAGTGAATGGGGGGGGGATGGCTACACCTTC.

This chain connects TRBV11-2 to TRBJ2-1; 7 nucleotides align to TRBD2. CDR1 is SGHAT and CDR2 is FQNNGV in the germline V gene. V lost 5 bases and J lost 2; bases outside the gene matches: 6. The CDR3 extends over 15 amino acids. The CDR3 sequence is CASSRPGTTYNEQFF. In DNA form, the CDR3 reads TGTGCCAGCAGCCGACCCGGGACTACCTACAATGAGCAGTTCTTC.

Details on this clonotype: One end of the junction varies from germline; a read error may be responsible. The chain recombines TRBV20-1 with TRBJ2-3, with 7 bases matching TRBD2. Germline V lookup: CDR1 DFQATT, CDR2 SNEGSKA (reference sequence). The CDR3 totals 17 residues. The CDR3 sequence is CCASPRSGRGVGDTQYF. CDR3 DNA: TGCTGTGCTAGTCCCCGTAGCGGGCGGGGAGTCGGGGATACGCAGTATTTT.

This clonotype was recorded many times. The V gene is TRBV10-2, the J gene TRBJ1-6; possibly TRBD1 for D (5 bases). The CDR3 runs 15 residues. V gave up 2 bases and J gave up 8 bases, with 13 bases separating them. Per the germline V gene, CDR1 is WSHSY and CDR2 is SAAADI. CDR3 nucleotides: TGCGCCAGCAGTGAGCGGCAGGGTACGGATTCACCCCTCCACTTT. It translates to CASSERQGTDSPLHF.

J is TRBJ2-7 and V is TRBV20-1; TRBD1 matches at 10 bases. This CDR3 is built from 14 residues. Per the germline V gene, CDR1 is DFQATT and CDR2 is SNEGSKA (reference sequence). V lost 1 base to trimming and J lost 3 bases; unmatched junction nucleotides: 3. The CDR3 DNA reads TGCAGTGCTAGAGCTGGACAGGGGGTCTACGAGCAGTACTTC. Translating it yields CSARAGQGVYEQYF.

The chain's CDR3 is CASSSPYSGSTDTQYF. The CDR3 coding sequence is TGTGCCAGCAGCTCCCCCTATAGCGGGAGCACAGATACGCAGTATTTT. The rearrangement links TRBV7-6 to TRBJ2-3; TRBD2 agrees at 7 bases. The CDR3 length is 16 residues. The V and J ends lost 4 bases and 0 bases, in that order; junction bases with no gene match: 7. Germline-derived CDR1 and CDR2 are SGHVS and FNYEAQ. Full variable domain (outside the CDR3, taken from reference TRBV7-6 and TRBJ2-3): GAGVSQSPRYKVTKRGQDVALRCDPISGHVSLYWYRQALGQGPEFLTYFNYEAQQDKSGLPNDRFSAERPEGSISTLTIQRTEQRDSAMYRCASSSPYSGSTDTQYFGPGTRLTVL.

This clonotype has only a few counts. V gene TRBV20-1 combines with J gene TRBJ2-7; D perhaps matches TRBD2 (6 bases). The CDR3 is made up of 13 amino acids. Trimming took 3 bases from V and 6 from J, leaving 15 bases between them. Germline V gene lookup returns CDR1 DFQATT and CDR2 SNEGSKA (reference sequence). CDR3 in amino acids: CSASLGRTIEQYF. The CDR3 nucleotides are TGCAGTGCTAGTTTGGGGAGGACCATCGAGCAGTACTTC.

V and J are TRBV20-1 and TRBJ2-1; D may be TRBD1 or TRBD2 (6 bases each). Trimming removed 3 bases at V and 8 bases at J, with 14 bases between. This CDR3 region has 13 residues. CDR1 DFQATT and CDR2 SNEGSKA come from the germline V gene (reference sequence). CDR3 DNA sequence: TGCAGTGCTAGGCGTCCCGGGGGCGATGAGCAGTTCTTC. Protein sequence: CSARRPGGDEQFF.

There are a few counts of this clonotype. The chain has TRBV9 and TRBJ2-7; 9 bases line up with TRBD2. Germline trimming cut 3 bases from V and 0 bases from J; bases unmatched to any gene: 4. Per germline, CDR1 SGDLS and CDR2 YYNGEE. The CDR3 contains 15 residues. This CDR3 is CASSGGLALSYEQYF. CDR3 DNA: TGTGCCAGCAGCGGGGGACTAGCCCTCTCCTACGAGCAGTACTTC.

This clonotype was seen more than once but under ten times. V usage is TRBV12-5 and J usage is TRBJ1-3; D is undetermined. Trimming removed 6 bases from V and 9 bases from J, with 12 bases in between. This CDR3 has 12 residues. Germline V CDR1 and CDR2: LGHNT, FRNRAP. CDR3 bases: TGTGCTAGTGGGTCCCTGGGAGGCACCATATATTTT. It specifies CASGSLGGTIYF.

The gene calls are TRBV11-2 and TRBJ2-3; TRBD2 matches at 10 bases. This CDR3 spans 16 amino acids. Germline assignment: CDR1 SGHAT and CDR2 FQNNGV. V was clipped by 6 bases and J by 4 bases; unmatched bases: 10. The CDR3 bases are TGTGCCAGCAGATCAGCGGGAGCGGGAGGGCCAGATACGCAGTATTTT. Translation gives CASRSAGAGGPDTQYF.

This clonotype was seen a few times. CDR3 protein: CASSLVTTSTSPNEQFF. CDR3 DNA: TGCGCCAGCAGCTTGGTGACGACATCCACTAGCCCAAATGAGCAGTTCTTC. V and J are TRBV5-1 and TRBJ2-1; D is perhaps TRBD2 (6 bases). The CDR3 consists of 17 residues. Germline V gene lookup returns CDR1 SGHRS and CDR2 YFSETQ. Between the trimmed V and J ends, which lost 0 bases and 7 bases, there was a span of 20 bases.

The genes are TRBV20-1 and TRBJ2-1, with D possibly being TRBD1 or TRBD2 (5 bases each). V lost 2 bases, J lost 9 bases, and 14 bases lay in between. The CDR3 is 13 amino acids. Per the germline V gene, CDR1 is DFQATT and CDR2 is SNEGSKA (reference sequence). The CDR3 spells CSARIPGRLEQFF. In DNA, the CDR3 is TGCAGTGCTAGAATCCCGGGACGCCTTGAGCAGTTCTTC.

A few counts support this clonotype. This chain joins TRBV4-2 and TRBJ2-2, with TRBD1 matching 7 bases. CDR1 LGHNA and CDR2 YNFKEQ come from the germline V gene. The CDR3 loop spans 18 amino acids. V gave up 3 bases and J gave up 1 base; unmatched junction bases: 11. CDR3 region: CASSQQGVTAVNTGELFF. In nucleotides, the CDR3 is TGTGCCAGCAGCCAGCAGGGGGTTACAGCCGTGAACACCGGGGAGCTGTTTTTT.

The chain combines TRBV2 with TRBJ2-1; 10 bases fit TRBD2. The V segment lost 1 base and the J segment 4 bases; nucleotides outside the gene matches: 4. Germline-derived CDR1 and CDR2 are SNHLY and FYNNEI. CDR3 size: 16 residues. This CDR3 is CASSEEAGGRYNEQFF. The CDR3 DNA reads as TGTGCCAGCAGTGAAGAAGCGGGAGGGAGGTACAATGAGCAGTTCTTC.

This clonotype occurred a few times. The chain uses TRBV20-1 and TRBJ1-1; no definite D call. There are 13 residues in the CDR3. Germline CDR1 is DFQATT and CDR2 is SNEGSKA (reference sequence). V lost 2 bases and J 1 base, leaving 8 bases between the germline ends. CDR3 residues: CSARMSRNTEAFF. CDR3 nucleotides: TGCAGTGCTAGAATGTCTAGGAACACTGAAGCTTTCTTT.

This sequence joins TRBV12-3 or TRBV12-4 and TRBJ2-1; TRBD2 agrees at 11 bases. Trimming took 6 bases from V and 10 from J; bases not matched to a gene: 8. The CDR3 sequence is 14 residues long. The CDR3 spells CASSLAGGISEQFF. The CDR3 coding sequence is TGTGCCAGCAGCCTAGCGGGGGGTATATCGGAGCAGTTCTTC.

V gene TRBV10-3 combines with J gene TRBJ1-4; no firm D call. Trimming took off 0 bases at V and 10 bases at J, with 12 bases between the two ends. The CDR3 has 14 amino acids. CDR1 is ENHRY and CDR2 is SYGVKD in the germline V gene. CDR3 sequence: CAISESTGGGKLFF. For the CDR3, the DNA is TGTGCCATCAGTGAGTCTACGGGAGGCGGAAAACTGTTTTTT.

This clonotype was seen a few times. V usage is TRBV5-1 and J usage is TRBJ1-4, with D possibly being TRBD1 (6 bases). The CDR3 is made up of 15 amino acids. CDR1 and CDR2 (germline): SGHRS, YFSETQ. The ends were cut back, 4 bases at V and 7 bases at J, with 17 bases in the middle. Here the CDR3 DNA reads TGCGCCAGCAGCCCGGCAGGGGAGCGAAGTGAAAAACTGTTTTTT. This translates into CASSPAGERSEKLFF. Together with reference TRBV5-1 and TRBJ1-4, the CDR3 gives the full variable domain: KAGVTQTPRYLIKTRGQQVTLSCSPISGHRSVSWYQQTPGQGLQFLFEYFSETQRNKGNFPGRFSGRQFSNSRSEMNVSTLELGDSALYLCASSPAGERSEKLFFGSGTQLSVL.

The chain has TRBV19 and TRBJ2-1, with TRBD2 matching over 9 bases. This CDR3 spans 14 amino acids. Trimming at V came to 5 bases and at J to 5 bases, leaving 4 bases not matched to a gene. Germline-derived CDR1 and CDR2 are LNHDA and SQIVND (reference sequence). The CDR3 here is CASSAGGSHNEQFF. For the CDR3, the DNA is TGTGCCAGTAGTGCGGGAGGGTCCCACAATGAGCAGTTCTTC.

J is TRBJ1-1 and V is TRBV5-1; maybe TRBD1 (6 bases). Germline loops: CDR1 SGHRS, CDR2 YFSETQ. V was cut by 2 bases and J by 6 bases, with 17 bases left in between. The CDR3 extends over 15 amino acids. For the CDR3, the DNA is TGCGCCAGCAGCTTTGGCTGGGGGCGAGGAGCTGAAGCTTTCTTT. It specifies CASSFGWGRGAEAFF.

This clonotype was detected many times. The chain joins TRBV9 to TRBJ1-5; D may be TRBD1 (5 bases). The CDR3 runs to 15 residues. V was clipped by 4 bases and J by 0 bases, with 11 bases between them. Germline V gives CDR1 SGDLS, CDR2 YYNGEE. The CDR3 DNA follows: TGTGCCAGCAGCCTGGGGCCAGTTAGCAATCAGCCCCAGCATTTT. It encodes CASSLGPVSNQPQHF. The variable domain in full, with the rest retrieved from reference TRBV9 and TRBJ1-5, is DSGVTQTPKHLITATGQRVTLRCSPRSGDLSVYWYQQSLDQGLQFLIQYYNGEERAKGNILERFSAQQFPDLHSELNLSSLELGDSALYFCASSLGPVSNQPQHFGDGTRLSIL.

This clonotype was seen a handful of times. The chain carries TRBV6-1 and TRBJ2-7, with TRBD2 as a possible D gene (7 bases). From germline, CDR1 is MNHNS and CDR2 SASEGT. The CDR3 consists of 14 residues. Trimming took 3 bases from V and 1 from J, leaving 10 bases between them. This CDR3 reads CASSDGGLSYEQYF. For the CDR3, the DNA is TGTGCCAGCAGTGACGGGGGGCTATCCTACGAGCAGTACTTC.

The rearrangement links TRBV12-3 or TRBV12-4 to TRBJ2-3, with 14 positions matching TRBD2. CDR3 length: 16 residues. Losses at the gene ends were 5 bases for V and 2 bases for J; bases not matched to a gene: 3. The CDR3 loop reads CASSAGLAGATDTQYF. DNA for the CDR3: TGTGCCAGCAGTGCGGGACTAGCGGGGGCCACAGATACGCAGTATTTT.

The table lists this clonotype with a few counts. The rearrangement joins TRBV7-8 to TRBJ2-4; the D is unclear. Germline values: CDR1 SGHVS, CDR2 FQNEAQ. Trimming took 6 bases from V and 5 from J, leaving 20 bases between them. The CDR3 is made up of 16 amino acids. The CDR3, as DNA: TGTGCCAGCAGTTCCGACCTCTTGTCCGGGCAAAACATTCAGTACTTC. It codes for CASSSDLLSGQNIQYF.

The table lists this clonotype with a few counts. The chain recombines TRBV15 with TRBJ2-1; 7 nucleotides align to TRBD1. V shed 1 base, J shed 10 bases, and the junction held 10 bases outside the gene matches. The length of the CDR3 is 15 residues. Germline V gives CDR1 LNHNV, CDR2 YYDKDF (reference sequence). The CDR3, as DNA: TGTGCCACCAGCAGAGCGGTCAAGGGGGCCTGGGAGCAGTTCTTC. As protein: CATSRAVKGAWEQFF.

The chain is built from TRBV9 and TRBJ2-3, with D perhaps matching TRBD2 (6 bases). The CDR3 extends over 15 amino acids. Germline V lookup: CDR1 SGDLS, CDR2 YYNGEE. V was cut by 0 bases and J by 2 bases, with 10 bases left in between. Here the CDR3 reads CASSVAPGDTDTQYF. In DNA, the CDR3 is TGTGCCAGCAGCGTAGCTCCGGGGGACACAGATACGCAGTATTTT.

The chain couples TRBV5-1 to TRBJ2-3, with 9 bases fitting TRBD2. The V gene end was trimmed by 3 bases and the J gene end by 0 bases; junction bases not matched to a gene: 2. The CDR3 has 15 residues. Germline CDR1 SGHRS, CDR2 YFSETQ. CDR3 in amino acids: CASSSTSGSTDTQYF. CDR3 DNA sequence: TGCGCCAGCAGCTCGACTAGCGGCAGCACAGATACGCAGTATTTT.

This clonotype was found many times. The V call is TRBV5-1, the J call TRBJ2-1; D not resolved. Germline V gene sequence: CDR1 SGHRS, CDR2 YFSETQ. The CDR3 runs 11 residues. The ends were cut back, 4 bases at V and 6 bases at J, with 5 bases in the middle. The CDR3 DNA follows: TGCGCCAGCAGCCCCGCCAATGAGCAGTTCTTC. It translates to CASSPANEQFF.